This T cell receptor beta chain stems from a study of cytomegalovirus exposure and HLA in healthy donors. General observations from the study: Prior analysis indicated that the majority of TCR beta V segments exhibited productivity approximately 87% or approximately 30% of the time. Per published accounts, TCR beta sequences correctly predicted the HLA-A and HLA-B alleles of most subjects. The study listed 150 to 200 cytomegalovirus-associated TCR beta chains.

The CDR3 runs to 13 residues. V lost 0 bases and J lost 2, with 5 bases in between. From germline, CDR1 is GTSNPN and CDR2 SVGIG (reference sequence). A multiplex PCR was run with 60 Vbeta primers and 13 Jbeta primers. Data came from immunoSEQ multiplex PCR; TCRdb stores just in-frame clones and leaves some out. The table shows some 150,000 clones, with 75% to 85% occurring only once. As regards this clone: No antigen is known for it. Other nucleotide sequences in the sample specify the same CDR3.

Sequencing was performed on PBMCs. The V call is TRBV30, the J call TRBJ1-5; possible D gene TRBD1, 5 bases. This clonotype originated in a man between 50 and 59 years old in good health and CMV-seropositive. The CDR3 reads CAWSVQGNQPQHF. The CDR3 DNA reads as TGTGCCTGGAGTGTACAGGGCAATCAGCCCCAGCATTTT.